This T cell receptor beta chain comes out of a study of blood T cell repertoires in COVID-19. Overall study context: COVID-19 samples collected from the United States, Italy and Spain covered acute and convalescent phases.

Recruitment covered about two dozen US areas and drew participants whose ages spanned roughly 18 to 100 years. Some clones are missing from TCRdb's copy, which holds only in-frame ones; the method was immunoSEQ multiplex PCR. The sample yields under 250,000 clones, around 80% seen once. The CDR3 is 14 residues long. V was trimmed by 0 bases and J by 4 bases, leaving 10 bases between them. Per germline, CDR1 SGHRS and CDR2 YFSETQ. The genes are TRBV5-1 and TRBJ1-2; D is uncertain. The receptor was derived from a man in his 60s who had recovered from COVID-19. The sample comprised PBMCs or T cells enriched from blood (not recorded which). The CDR3 DNA reads as TGCGCCAGCAGCTTGGGCGACGGGGTCTATGGCTACACCTTC. The encoded protein is CASSLGDGVYGYTF.